Listed below are T cell receptor beta chains from one sample, sequenced in a study of PD-1 blockade in classical Hodgkin lymphoma. TCRdb's copy holds only in-frame clones and misses some; the assay was immunoSEQ multiplex PCR. The sample includes 40,000 to 50,000 clones, around three quarters of them seen just once. This specimen consisted of peripheral blood mononuclear cells (PBMCs), obtained at baseline. These receptors were taken from a human donor with classical Hodgkin lymphoma. Each CDR3 is given with its conserved first and last residue. A D gene is named only where the DNA matches it firmly.

D gene: .
V gene: TRBV5-4
J gene: TRBJ1-1
CDR3 protein: CASSSPGDTEAFF
CDR3 DNA: TGTGCCAGCAGCTCACCTGGGGACACTGAAGCTTTCTTT

D gene: .
V gene: TRBV5-1
J gene: TRBJ2-3
CDR3 protein: CASSLAGRSTDTQYF
CDR3 DNA: TGCGCCAGCAGCTTGGCCGGGCGGAGCACAGATACGCAGTATTTT

D gene: TRBD1
V gene: TRBV7-6
J gene: TRBJ2-1
CDR3 protein: CASSFTGGNEQFF
CDR3 DNA: TGTGCCAGCAGCTTTACAGGGGGCAATGAGCAGTTCTTC

D gene: .
V gene: TRBV10-3
J gene: TRBJ2-7
CDR3 protein: CAISESAAYEQYF
CDR3 DNA: TGTGCCATCAGTGAGTCGGCCGCCTACGAGCAGTACTTC

D gene: TRBD2
V gene: TRBV27
J gene: TRBJ2-2
CDR3 protein: CASRPGRASTGELFF
CDR3 DNA: TGTGCCAGCCGACCTGGGAGGGCCTCTACCGGGGAGCTGTTTTTT

D gene: TRBD2
V gene: TRBV7-9
J gene: TRBJ2-1
CDR3 protein: CASSLSLAGVWNEQFF
CDR3 DNA: TGTGCCAGCAGCTTAAGCCTAGCGGGAGTATGGAATGAGCAGTTCTTC

D gene: .
V gene: TRBV14
J gene: TRBJ1-1
CDR3 protein: CASSPLYYGAFF
CDR3 DNA: TGTGCCAGCAGCCCCCTATATTATGGAGCTTTCTTT

D gene: TRBD2
V gene: TRBV6-5
J gene: TRBJ2-7
CDR3 protein: CASSYALAGVYEQYF
CDR3 DNA: TGTGCCAGCAGTTACGCGCTAGCGGGAGTTTACGAGCAGTACTTC

D gene: .
V gene: TRBV7-2
J gene: TRBJ2-7
CDR3 protein: CASSLAQRFEQYF
CDR3 DNA: TGTGCCAGCAGCTTAGCCCAGCGATTCGAGCAGTACTTC

D gene: TRBD1
V gene: TRBV7-9
J gene: TRBJ1-4
CDR3 protein: CASSWTGDNEKLFF
CDR3 DNA: TGTGCCAGCAGCTGGACAGGGGACAATGAAAAACTGTTTTTT

D gene: .
V gene: TRBV5-1
J gene: TRBJ1-2
CDR3 protein: CASSPALGNYGYTF
CDR3 DNA: TGCGCCAGCAGCCCGGCTTTGGGCAACTATGGCTACACCTTC

D gene: .
V gene: TRBV27
J gene: TRBJ2-5
CDR3 protein: CASSLRPLGGVGAQYF
CDR3 DNA: TGTGCCAGCAGTTTAAGGCCCCTGGGGGGAGTAGGGGCCCAGTACTTC

D gene: .
V gene: TRBV15
J gene: TRBJ1-5
CDR3 protein: CATSNSGSSAQPQHF
CDR3 DNA: TGTGCCACCAGCAACTCGGGCAGTAGCGCTCAGCCCCAGCATTTT

D gene: TRBD1
V gene: TRBV7-2
J gene: TRBJ1-4
CDR3 protein: CASSLKTGNEKLFF
CDR3 DNA: TGTGCCAGCAGCTTAAAGACAGGGAATGAAAAACTGTTTTTT

D gene: .
V gene: TRBV25-1
J gene: TRBJ2-7
CDR3 protein: CASSDWGSEQYF
CDR3 DNA: TGTGCCAGCAGTGACTGGGGGAGCGAGCAGTACTTC